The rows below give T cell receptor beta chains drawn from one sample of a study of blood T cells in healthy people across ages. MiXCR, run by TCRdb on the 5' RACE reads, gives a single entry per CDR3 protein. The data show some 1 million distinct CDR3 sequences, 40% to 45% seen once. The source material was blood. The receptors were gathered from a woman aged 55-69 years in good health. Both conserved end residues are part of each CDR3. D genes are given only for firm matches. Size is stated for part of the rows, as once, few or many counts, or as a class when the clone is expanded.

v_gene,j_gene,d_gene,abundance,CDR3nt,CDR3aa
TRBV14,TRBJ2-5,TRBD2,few,TGTGCCAGCAGCCCCGGACTAGCGGGAAAAGGCGAGACCCAGTACTTC,CASSPGLAGKGETQYF
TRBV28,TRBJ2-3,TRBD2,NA,TGTGCCAGCAGTTTTAGCGGGGTGGCAGATACGCAGTATTTT,CASSFSGVADTQYF
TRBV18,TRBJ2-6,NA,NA,TGTGCCAGCTCACCTGTGAGGACGGGGTCCCACTCTGGGGCCAACGTCCTGACTTTC,CASSPVRTGSHSGANVLTF
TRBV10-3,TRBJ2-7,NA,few,TGTGCCATCACGCCAACACTCCTCTCCTACGAGCAGTACTTC,CAITPTLLSYEQYF
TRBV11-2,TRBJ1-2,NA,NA,TGTGCCAGCTTCGGGGGAATGGATGGCTACACCTTC,CASFGGMDGYTF
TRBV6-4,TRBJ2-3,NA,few,TGTGCCAGCAGTGACGTTACACGGGGTACGCAGTATTTT,CASSDVTRGTQYF
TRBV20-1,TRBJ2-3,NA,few,TGCAGTGCTAGCGAGCCGCAGGGAAGAACAGATACGCAGTATTTT,CSASEPQGRTDTQYF
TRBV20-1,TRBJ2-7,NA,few,TGCAGTGCCCCGGCTTCATGGGGGTTGCCCTACGAGCAGTACTTC,CSAPASWGLPYEQYF
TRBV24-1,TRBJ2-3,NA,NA,TGTGCCACCAGTGCCGCAGATACGCAGTATTTT,CATSAADTQYF
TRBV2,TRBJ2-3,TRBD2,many,TGTGCCAGCAAGAAGCGGGAGGTTGTAGATACGCAGTATTTT,CASKKREVVDTQYF
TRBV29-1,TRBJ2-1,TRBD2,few,TGCAGCGTTTCGGGACTAGCGGGAGATTTTTCCTACAATGAGCAGTTCTTC,CSVSGLAGDFSYNEQFF
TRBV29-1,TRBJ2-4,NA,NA,TGCAGCGTTGAAGATCGTGGGCCGGGGGTCAAAAACATTCAGTACTTC,CSVEDRGPGVKNIQYF
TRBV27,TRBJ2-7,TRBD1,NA,TGTGCCAGCAGGCTCCGGTCTTCTGGGACAGCCTACGAGCAGTACTTC,CASRLRSSGTAYEQYF
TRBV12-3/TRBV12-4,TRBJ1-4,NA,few,TGTGCCAGCTACTCGGACGGAAATGAAAAACTGTTTTTT,CASYSDGNEKLFF
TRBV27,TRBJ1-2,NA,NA,TGTGCCAGCAGTTCCGCGGGGGGATTGGAGGACTACACCTTC,CASSSAGGLEDYTF
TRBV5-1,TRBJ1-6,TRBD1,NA,TGCGCCAGCAGCACGGGACAGGAATACAATTCACCCCTCCACTTT,CASSTGQEYNSPLHF
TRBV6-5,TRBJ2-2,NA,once,TGTGCCAGCAGTCAAGGACGGTACACCGGGGAGCTGTTTTTT,CASSQGRYTGELFF